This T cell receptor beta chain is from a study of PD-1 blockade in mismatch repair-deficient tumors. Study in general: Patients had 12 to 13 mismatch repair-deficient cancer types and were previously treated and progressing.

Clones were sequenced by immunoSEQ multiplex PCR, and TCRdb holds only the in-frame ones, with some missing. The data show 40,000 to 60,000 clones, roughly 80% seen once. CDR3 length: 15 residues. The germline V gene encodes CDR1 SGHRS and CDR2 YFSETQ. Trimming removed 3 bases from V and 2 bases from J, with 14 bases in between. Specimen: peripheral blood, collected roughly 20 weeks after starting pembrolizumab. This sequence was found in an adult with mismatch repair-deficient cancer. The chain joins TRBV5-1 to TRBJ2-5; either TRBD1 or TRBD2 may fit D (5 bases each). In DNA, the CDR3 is TGCGCCAGCAGCTCCGACGGGTGGGGGCAAGAGACCCAGTACTTC. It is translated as CASSSDGWGQETQYF.